This TCR beta chain is from a study of T-cell reconstitution after alpha-beta-depleted transplantation in children. The CDR3 is 17 amino acids. Trimming took 0 bases from V and 0 from J, leaving 15 bases between them. Germline V gene lookup returns CDR1 DFQATT and CDR2 SNEGSKA (reference sequence). The TCRbeta library incorporated unique molecular identifiers. TCRdb called the PCR reads again in MiXCR, with one record for every CDR3 protein. This repertoire shows about 980,000 distinct CDR3 sequences, under 30% found once; its top ten account for under 30%. This clonotype was counted between two and nine times.

The chain has TRBV20-1 and TRBJ2-1; either TRBD1 or TRBD2 may supply D (6 bases each). Sample: PBMCs, mostly from graft donor cells, taken 360 days after TCRalphabeta/CD19-depleted stem cell transplant. The source of this sequence is a boy under two years old who had a stem cell transplant for SCID, so the T cells may come from the graft donor. Written as DNA, the CDR3 is TGCAGTGCTAGAGATCGTGGGGGGCTAGGCTCCTACAATGAGCAGTTCTTC. It translates to CSARDRGGLGSYNEQFF.